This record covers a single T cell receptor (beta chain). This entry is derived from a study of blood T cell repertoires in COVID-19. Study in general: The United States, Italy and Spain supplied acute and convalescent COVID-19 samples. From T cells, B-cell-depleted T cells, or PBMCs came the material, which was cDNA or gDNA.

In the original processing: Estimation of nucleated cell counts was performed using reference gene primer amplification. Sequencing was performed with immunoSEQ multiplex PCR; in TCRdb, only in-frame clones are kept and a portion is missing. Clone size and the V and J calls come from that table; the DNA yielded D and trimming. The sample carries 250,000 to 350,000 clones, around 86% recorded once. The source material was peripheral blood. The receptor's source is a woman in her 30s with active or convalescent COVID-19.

CDR3 in amino acids: CASSVGQGSSPLHF. In nucleotides, the CDR3 is TGTGCCAGCAGCGTAGGACAGGGCAGTTCACCCCTCCACTTT. V gene TRBV9 combines with J gene TRBJ1-6; 7 nucleotides line up with TRBD1. Trimming took 0 bases from V and 9 from J; bases not matched to a gene: 3. The CDR3 has 14 amino acids. Looked up from germline, CDR1 is SGDLS and CDR2 is YYNGEE.